This T cell receptor (beta chain) was recovered during a study of T cells in Graves' hyperthyroidism and ophthalmopathy. TCR beta CDR3 regions were amplified from RNA transcripts. The HTBI primer set was used in a first-round RT-PCR of the TCR CDR3. MiXCR was run by TCRdb on the multiplex PCR reads, yielding one entry per CDR3 protein. The repertoire holds roughly 200,000 distinct CDR3 sequences, around 16% seen once, with about two fifths in the top ten. In its sample, this clonotype was seen many times. What it binds is unknown. Trimming removed 4 bases from V and 0 bases from J, with 8 bases in between. The CDR3 spans 14 residues. Germline V gene sequence: CDR1 KGHDR, CDR2 SFDVKD. Findings of the study overall: Among thyroid clonotypes expanded above 0.001, most also appeared in blood.

Uncontrolled infection, other autoimmune disease, pregnancy and lactation each barred patients from inclusion. The genes are TRBV24-1 and TRBJ1-2; D is uncertain. Sample: blood. The clonotype originates from a man aged 35 to 55 with Graves' hyperthyroidism. The CDR3 region is CATSEGVSNYGYTF. CDR3 bases: TGTGCCACCAGTGAGGGCGTCTCTAACTATGGCTACACCTTC.